This is a list of T cell receptor beta chains from one sample in a study of type 1 regulatory T cells. TCRdb ran MiXCR on the reads and lists one entry per CDR3 protein. The table records 90,000 to 100,000 distinct CDR3 sequences, roughly 30% of them present only once. The specimen was CD4+ T cells, either the whole sample or a sorted fraction (not recorded which). Source of these receptors: a human donor in good health. The CDR3 runs from the conserved cysteine through the conserved F or W.

len: 15; v_gene: TRBV11-2; CDR3aa: CASTPGQGGIGELFF
len: 15; v_gene: TRBV7-9; CDR3aa: CASSDRRDGTDTQYF
len: 15; v_gene: TRBV5-1; CDR3aa: CASSLQGTNTGELFF
len: 13; v_gene: TRBV19; CDR3aa: CASSGNQGQEAFF
len: 15; v_gene: TRBV7-9; CDR3aa: CASSRLPGLAGEQFF
len: 16; v_gene: TRBV20-1; CDR3aa: CSARDWGSGTMDEQYF
len: 17; v_gene: TRBV2; CDR3aa: CASRPIPGTQSSYEQYF
len: 15; v_gene: TRBV29-1; CDR3aa: CSVGPTGVGTGEQFF
len: 14; v_gene: TRBV12-3/TRBV12-4; CDR3aa: CASSSGQGSHEQYF
len: 15; v_gene: TRBV7-2; CDR3aa: CASSQGVVSNQPQHF
len: 18; v_gene: TRBV20-1; CDR3aa: CSASGTSGRAHLQETQYF
len: 14; v_gene: TRBV19; CDR3aa: CASLPPTVDTEAFF
len: 15; v_gene: TRBV7-2; CDR3aa: CASSNLAGGAETQYF
len: 14; v_gene: TRBV6-2/TRBV6-3; CDR3aa: CASRKTGGIYEQYF
len: 13; v_gene: TRBV29-1; CDR3aa: CSVPGQGSDTQYF
len: 17; v_gene: TRBV4-1; CDR3aa: CASSQDPGGIMGYGYTF
len: 13; v_gene: TRBV12-3/TRBV12-4; CDR3aa: CASRATSAGELFF
len: 16; v_gene: TRBV4-2; CDR3aa: CASSQDLQGGGYGYTF
len: 15; v_gene: TRBV11-1; CDR3aa: CASSARPDSTDTQYF
len: 14; v_gene: TRBV20-1; CDR3aa: CSARTGGGQETQYF
len: 14; v_gene: TRBV5-1; CDR3aa: CASNSVASYNEQFF
len: 17; v_gene: TRBV18; CDR3aa: CASSPYGGPRGYNEQFF
len: 18; v_gene: TRBV7-2; CDR3aa: CASSSIAGAILGGNEQFF
len: 15; v_gene: TRBV24-1; CDR3aa: CATSDQGQGWTEAFF
len: 14; v_gene: TRBV4-1; CDR3aa: CASSQELGTDTQYF
len: 15; v_gene: TRBV5-1; CDR3aa: CASSLGDGANYGYTF
len: 16; v_gene: TRBV5-1; CDR3aa: CASSSDGQGSSYGYTF
len: 13; v_gene: TRBV7-3; CDR3aa: CASSGPLADTQYF
len: 16; v_gene: TRBV12-3/TRBV12-4; CDR3aa: CASSKTSGSVTDTQYF
len: 17; v_gene: TRBV7-8; CDR3aa: CASSLRGRGVDTGELFF
len: 15; v_gene: TRBV20-1; CDR3aa: CSARISLQGTYEQYF
len: 13; v_gene: TRBV5-1; CDR3aa: CASFEAGANVLTF
len: 12; v_gene: TRBV2; CDR3aa: CASTLRGETQYF
len: 15; v_gene: TRBV30; CDR3aa: CAWSLGIGDTGELFF
len: 15; v_gene: TRBV5-4; CDR3aa: CASSLSPLAEETQYF
len: 14; v_gene: TRBV5-1; CDR3aa: CASSSFGGDYEQYF
len: 15; v_gene: TRBV25-1; CDR3aa: CASPEPGTSGSEQFF
len: 14; v_gene: TRBV5-1; CDR3aa: CASSLAQGETEAFF